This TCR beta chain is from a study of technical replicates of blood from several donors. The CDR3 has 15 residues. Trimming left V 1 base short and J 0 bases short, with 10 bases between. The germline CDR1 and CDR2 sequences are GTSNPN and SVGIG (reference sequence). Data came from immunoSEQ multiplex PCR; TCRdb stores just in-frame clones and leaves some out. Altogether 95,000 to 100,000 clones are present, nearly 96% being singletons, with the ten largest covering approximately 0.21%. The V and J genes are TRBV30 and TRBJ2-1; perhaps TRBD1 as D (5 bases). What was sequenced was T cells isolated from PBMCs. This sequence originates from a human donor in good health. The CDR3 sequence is CAWSEQVYSYNEQFF. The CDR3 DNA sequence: TGTGCCTGGAGTGAACAGGTTTACTCCTACAATGAGCAGTTCTTC. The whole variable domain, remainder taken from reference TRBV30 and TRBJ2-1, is SQTIHQWPATLVQPVGSPLSLECTVEGTSNPNLYWYRQAAGRGLQLLFYSVGIGQISSEVPQNLSASRPQDRQFILSSKKLLLSDSGFYLCAWSEQVYSYNEQFFGPGTRLTVL.